These 7 T cell receptor beta chains were all obtained from the same sample, sequenced in a study of blood T cell repertoires in COVID-19. Clones were sequenced by immunoSEQ multiplex PCR, and TCRdb holds only the in-frame ones, with some missing. The sample contains some 150,000 clones, 80% to 90% of which appear only once. The specimen was peripheral blood. The receptors shown here come from a woman aged 55-69 years with COVID-19, enrolled during active disease.

This chain connects TRBV5-1 to TRBJ1-1; 7 nucleotides match TRBD1. V trimming: 2 bases; J trimming: 6 bases; junction bases outside the gene matches: 7. The CDR3 is made up of 14 amino acids. The germline CDR1 and CDR2 sequences are SGHRS and YFSETQ. The CDR3 nucleotides read TGCGCCAGCAGCTTAGGTCAGGGGGACCCTGAAGCTTTCTTT. As protein: CASSLGQGDPEAFF.

V and J are TRBV5-1 and TRBJ1-5, with a tentative D call TRBD1 (5 bases). This CDR3 is 15 amino acids long. CDR1 is SGHRS and CDR2 is YFSETQ in the germline V gene. V lost 0 bases and J 2 bases, leaving 9 bases between the germline ends. The CDR3 region has the DNA TGCGCCAGCAGCTTGGAAGGGGCCGGCAATCAGCCCCAGCATTTT. Its protein product is CASSLEGAGNQPQHF.

This sequence joins TRBV4-1 and TRBJ2-2; unclear D gene. Deletions cut 0 bases from V and 0 bases from J, with 8 bases between. CDR1 is MGHRA, CDR2 YSYEKL, per germline. This CDR3 has 16 amino acids. CDR3 DNA sequence: TGCGCCAGCAGCCAAGAAGAAGGAGCGAACACCGGGGAGCTGTTTTTT. It translates to CASSQEEGANTGELFF.

The genes are TRBV9 and TRBJ2-3; 14 nucleotides align to TRBD2. The CDR3 runs 16 residues. Germline trimming cut 3 bases from V and 3 bases from J; bases unmatched to any gene: 3. Germline CDR1 reads SGDLS; CDR2 reads YYNGEE. DNA of the CDR3: TGTGCCAGCAGCGCCGGGACTAGCGGGAGAACAGATACGCAGTATTTT. The encoded protein is CASSAGTSGRTDTQYF.

The V and J genes are TRBV19 and TRBJ2-1; 10 nucleotides agree with TRBD2. Germline CDR1 LNHDA, CDR2 SQIVND (reference sequence). There are 17 residues in the CDR3. The junction had 2 bases not matched to a gene; V was cut back by 0 bases and J by 0 bases. CDR3 protein: CASSIEASGGSYNEQFF. The CDR3 bases are TGTGCCAGTAGTATAGAGGCTAGCGGGGGCTCCTACAATGAGCAGTTCTTC.

The V call is TRBV19, the J call TRBJ1-2; D call uncertain. The germline V gene has CDR1 LNHDA and CDR2 SQIVND (reference sequence). Trimming left V 5 bases short and J 8 bases short, with 15 bases between. The CDR3 spans 13 residues. Here the CDR3 reads CASSPRYAWGYTF. In nucleotides, the CDR3 is TGTGCCAGTAGTCCGCGCTACGCCTGGGGCTACACCTTC.

The chain uses TRBV5-6 and TRBJ2-1, with 12 bases that match TRBD2. The CDR3 runs 17 residues. Germline assignment: CDR1 SGHDT and CDR2 YYEEEE. Unmatched junction bases numbered 7, after V lost 0 bases and J lost 6 bases. The CDR3: CASSLALGLAGSNEQFF. The CDR3 DNA reads as TGTGCCAGCAGCTTGGCCCTAGGACTAGCGGGGAGCAATGAGCAGTTCTTC.